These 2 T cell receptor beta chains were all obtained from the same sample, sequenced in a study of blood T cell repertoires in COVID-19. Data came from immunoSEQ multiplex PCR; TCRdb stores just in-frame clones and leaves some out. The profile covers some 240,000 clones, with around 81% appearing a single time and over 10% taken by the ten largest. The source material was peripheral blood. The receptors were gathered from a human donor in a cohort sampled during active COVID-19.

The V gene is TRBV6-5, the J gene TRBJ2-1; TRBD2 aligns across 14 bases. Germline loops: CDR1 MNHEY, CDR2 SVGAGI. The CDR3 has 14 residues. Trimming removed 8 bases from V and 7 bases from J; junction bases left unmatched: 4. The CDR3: CASPGLAGANEQFF. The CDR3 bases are TGTGCCAGCCCGGGACTAGCGGGAGCAAATGAGCAGTTCTTC.

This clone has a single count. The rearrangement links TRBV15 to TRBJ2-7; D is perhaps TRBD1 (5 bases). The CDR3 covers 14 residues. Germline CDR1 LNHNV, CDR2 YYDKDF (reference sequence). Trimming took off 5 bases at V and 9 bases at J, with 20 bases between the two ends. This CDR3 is CATSLQDPKGRQYF. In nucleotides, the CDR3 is TGTGCCACCAGCCTACAGGATCCCAAGGGCCGGCAGTACTTC.